The T cell receptor beta chain under discussion was sequenced for a study of blood T cell repertoires in COVID-19. On the study more broadly: Both acute and convalescent COVID-19 samples were obtained from the United States, Italy and Spain.

Patients from Seattle were sampled longitudinally, starting during active infection. Some clones are missing from TCRdb's copy, which holds only in-frame ones; the method was immunoSEQ multiplex PCR. The sample includes around 480,000 clones, about 91% of them seen just once. CDR3 size: 11 residues. Germline assignment: CDR1 LGHNT and CDR2 FRNRAP. The V and J ends lost 6 bases and 14 bases respectively, with 14 bases between them. The gene calls are TRBV12-5 and TRBJ2-1, with D possibly being TRBD1 (6 bases). The specimen was peripheral blood. The sequence derives from a woman aged 50 to 65 with COVID-19, enrolled during active disease. The CDR3 here is CASGPDRIKFF. The CDR3 nucleotides read TGTGCTAGTGGCCCTGACAGGATCAAGTTCTTC. The full variable domain, completed using reference TRBV12-5 and TRBJ2-1, is DARVTQTPRHKVTEMGQEVTMRCQPILGHNTVFWYRQTMMQGLELLAYFRNRAPLDDSGMPKDRFSAEMPDATLATLKIQPSEPRDSAVYFCASGPDRIKFFGPGTRLTVL.